The 10 T cell receptor beta chains presented below share a single source sample, sequenced in a study of cytomegalovirus exposure and HLA in healthy donors. It was with 60 Vbeta and 13 Jbeta primers that the PCR ran. Clones were read by immunoSEQ multiplex PCR, and TCRdb kept only the in-frame ones, dropping some. In the table there are some 110,000 clones, over 60% of which are singletons. Sequences were obtained from PBMCs. The receptor source for this set is a woman in her late teens or twenties in good health and CMV-seropositive.

The rearrangement uses TRBV28 and TRBJ2-2; possibly TRBD2 for D (6 bases). V lost 6 bases and J 5 bases, leaving 16 bases between the germline ends. Germline V CDR1 and CDR2: MDHEN, SYDVKM. This CDR3 spans 15 amino acids. Here the CDR3 reads CASSPDTDYTGELFF. The CDR3 DNA sequence: TGTGCCAGCAGCCCGGACACGGACTATACCGGGGAGCTGTTTTTT.

J is TRBJ2-2 and V is TRBV6-4; TRBD1 is a possible D gene (6 bases). Trimming pared 7 bases from V and 2 bases from J, leaving 11 bases between. From germline, CDR1 is MRHNA and CDR2 SNTAGT. This CDR3 region has 14 residues. Written as DNA, the CDR3 is TGTGCCAGCATGGAACAGGGAAACACCGGGGAGCTGTTTTTT. Protein product: CASMEQGNTGELFF.

This clone appeared a single time. The rearrangement joins TRBV6-1 to TRBJ2-7, with D tentatively TRBD2 (6 bases). Looked up from germline, CDR1 is MNHNS and CDR2 is SASEGT. Deletions cut 7 bases from V and 0 bases from J, with 16 bases between. The CDR3 runs to 15 residues. CDR3 nucleotides: TGTGCCAGCACCCTAGTACCCGGGGGCTCCTACGAGCAGTACTTC. Protein product: CASTLVPGGSYEQYF.

The chain links TRBV19 to TRBJ1-2; perhaps TRBD1 as D (5 bases). Germline lookup yields CDR1 LNHDA and CDR2 SQIVND (reference sequence). There are 13 residues in the CDR3. Trimming shortened V by 5 bases and J by 8 bases, and 15 bases separated the two germline ends. CDR3 DNA: TGTGCCAGTAGTTTTGGCGCGGGGGTCGGCTACACCTTC. It translates to CASSFGAGVGYTF.

The V call is TRBV6-5, the J call TRBJ2-7; 9 bases map to TRBD1. Unmatched junction bases numbered 6, after V lost 5 bases and J lost 7 bases. Germline V gives CDR1 MNHEY, CDR2 SVGAGI. This CDR3 contains 13 residues. CDR3 sequence reads: CASSQQGAWEQYF. The CDR3 nucleotides read TGTGCCAGCAGTCAACAGGGGGCTTGGGAGCAGTACTTC.

This chain joins TRBV19 and TRBJ2-5; tentatively, D is TRBD2 (6 bases). The germline V gene encodes CDR1 LNHDA and CDR2 SQIVND (reference sequence). Trimming took off 2 bases at V and 4 bases at J, with 11 bases between the two ends. This CDR3 spans 14 amino acids. The CDR3 sequence: CASSIILEGETQYF. The CDR3, as DNA: TGTGCCAGTAGTATAATTTTGGAGGGAGAGACCCAGTACTTC. Full variable domain (outside the CDR3, taken from reference TRBV19 and TRBJ2-5): DGGITQSPKYLFRKEGQNVTLSCEQNLNHDAMYWYRQDPGQGLRLIYYSQIVNDFQKGDIAEGYSVSREKKESFPLTVTSAQKNPTAFYLCASSIILEGETQYFGPGTRLLVL.

The V and J genes are TRBV5-4 and TRBJ1-1; the match to TRBD1 covers 9 bases. Germline V gene lookup returns CDR1 SGHNT and CDR2 YYREEE (reference sequence). CDR3 length: 15 residues. Losses at the gene ends were 6 bases for V and 0 bases for J; bases not matched to a gene: 6. DNA of the CDR3: TGTGCCAGCACCGGACAGGGGAAAATGAACACTGAAGCTTTCTTT. It encodes CASTGQGKMNTEAFF.

V is TRBV29-1 and J is TRBJ1-5, with a weak D call TRBD1 (5 bases). Germline CDR1 SQVTM, CDR2 ANQGSEA. The CDR3 consists of 12 residues. Trimming took 6 bases from V and 1 from J, leaving 7 bases between them. CDR3 in amino acids: CSVGGSNQPQHF. CDR3 nucleotide sequence: TGCAGCGTGGGGGGGAGCAATCAGCCCCAGCATTTT.

The CDR3: CASRAGTGYNEQFF. The CDR3 region has the DNA TGCGCCAGCAGGGCCGGGACAGGTTACAATGAGCAGTTCTTC. The V call is TRBV5-1, the J call TRBJ2-1; 8 nucleotides agree with TRBD1. The V gene end was trimmed by 5 bases and the J gene end by 4 bases; junction bases not matched to a gene: 5. The CDR3 consists of 14 residues. Germline V gives CDR1 SGHRS, CDR2 YFSETQ.

V and J are TRBV6-5 and TRBJ2-1; 7 nucleotides line up with TRBD2. V was pared by 7 bases and J by 7 bases, with 10 bases of the junction left unmatched. The CDR3 is 14 residues long. Germline loops: CDR1 MNHEY, CDR2 SVGAGI. CDR3 sequence reads: CASMRGGLGNEQFF. DNA of the CDR3: TGTGCCAGCATGCGCGGGGGTCTGGGGAATGAGCAGTTCTTC.